This TCR beta chain was captured in a study of cytomegalovirus exposure and HLA in healthy donors. PCR amplification relied on 60 Vbeta primers (plus 13 Jbeta primers). This table comes from immunoSEQ multiplex PCR, and its TCRdb copy is limited to in-frame clones, with some not included. In all, the sample yields under 130,000 clones. General study findings and limits: Prior analysis indicated that the majority of TCR beta V segments exhibited productivity approximately 87% or approximately 30% of the time.

CDR3 size: 14 residues. Germline CDR1 is SGDLS and CDR2 is YYNGEE. About this clone: Its antigen remains unidentified. At one of its ends the junction is not consistent with the germline gene, which may arise from a read error.

The sequence came from a man between 50 and 59 years old in good health and CMV-seronegative. V gene TRBV9 combines with J gene TRBJ2-7; tentative D call: TRBD1 (6 bases). The sequenced sample consisted of PBMCs. CDR3 in amino acids: CASTPGQNFYKQYF. CDR3 bases: TGTGCCAGCACCCCGGGACAAAATTTCTACAAGCAGTACTTC.